This TCR beta chain was documented in a study of blood T cell repertoires in COVID-19. Overall study context: Samples taken during acute and convalescent COVID-19 were collected in the United States, Italy and Spain. Sources were T cells, B-cell-depleted T cells, or PBMCs; the material itself was cDNA or gDNA.

The data were produced by immunoSEQ multiplex PCR, yet TCRdb's version contains in-frame clones alone and is incomplete. The table has around 270,000 clones, around 82% seen once; the top ten hold roughly 14%. Seattle patients were enrolled while actively infected and followed longitudinally. The clonotype comes from a person aged 65-85 years with COVID-19, enrolled during active disease. Input material: peripheral blood.

CDR3 nucleotides: TGTGCCAGCAGCTTACAGGTCACCACTGAAGCTTTCTTT. Protein sequence: CASSLQVTTEAFF. This chain connects TRBV9 to TRBJ1-1; a weak D match, TRBD1 (5 bases). Germline V lookup: CDR1 SGDLS, CDR2 YYNGEE. V was trimmed by 4 bases and J by 4 bases, leaving 11 bases between them. This CDR3 region has 13 residues.